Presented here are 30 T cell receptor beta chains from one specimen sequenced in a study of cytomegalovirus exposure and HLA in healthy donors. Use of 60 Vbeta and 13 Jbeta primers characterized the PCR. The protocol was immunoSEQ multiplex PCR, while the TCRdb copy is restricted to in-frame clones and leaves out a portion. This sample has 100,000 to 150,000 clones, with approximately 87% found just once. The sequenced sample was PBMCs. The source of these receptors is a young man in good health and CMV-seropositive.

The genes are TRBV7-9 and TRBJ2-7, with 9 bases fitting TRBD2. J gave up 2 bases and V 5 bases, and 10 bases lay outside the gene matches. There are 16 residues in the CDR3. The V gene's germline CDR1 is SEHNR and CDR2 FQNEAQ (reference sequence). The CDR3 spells CASSRLPLAGTYEQYF. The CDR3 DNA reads TGTGCCAGCAGCCGCCTCCCGCTAGCGGGGACCTACGAGCAGTACTTC.

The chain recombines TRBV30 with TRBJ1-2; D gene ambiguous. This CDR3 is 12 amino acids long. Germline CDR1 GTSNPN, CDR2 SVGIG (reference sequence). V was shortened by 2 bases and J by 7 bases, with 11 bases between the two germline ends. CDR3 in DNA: TGTGCCTGGAGTTTTCAGGCTTTTGGCTACACCTTC. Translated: CAWSFQAFGYTF.

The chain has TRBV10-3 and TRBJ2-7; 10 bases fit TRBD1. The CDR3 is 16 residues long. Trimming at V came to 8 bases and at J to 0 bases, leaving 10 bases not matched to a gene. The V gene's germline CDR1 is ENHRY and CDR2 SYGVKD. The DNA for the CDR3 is TGTGCCATCCGGGACAGGGGCAGTGTTAGCTCCTACGAGCAGTACTTC. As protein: CAIRDRGSVSSYEQYF.

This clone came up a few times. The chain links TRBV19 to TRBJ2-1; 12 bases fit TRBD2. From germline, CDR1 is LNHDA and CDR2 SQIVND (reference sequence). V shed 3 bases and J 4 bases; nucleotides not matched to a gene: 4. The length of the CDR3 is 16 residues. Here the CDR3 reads CASSIFTSGGYNEQFF. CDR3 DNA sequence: TGTGCCAGTAGTATTTTCACTAGCGGGGGGTACAATGAGCAGTTCTTC.

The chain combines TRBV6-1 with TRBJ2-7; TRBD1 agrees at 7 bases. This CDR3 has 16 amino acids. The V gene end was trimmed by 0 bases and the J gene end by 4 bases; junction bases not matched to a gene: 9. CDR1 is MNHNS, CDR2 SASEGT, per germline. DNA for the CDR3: TGTGCCAGCAGTGAAGCGACCTGGACAGGAGATTACGAGCAGTACTTC. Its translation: CASSEATWTGDYEQYF.

Here the CDR3 reads CASSVEEDYGYTF. The DNA of the CDR3 is TGTGCCAGCAGCGTAGAGGAGGACTATGGCTACACCTTC. This chain joins TRBV9 and TRBJ1-2; D gene unclear. The CDR3 runs 13 residues. Germline lookup yields CDR1 SGDLS and CDR2 YYNGEE. Trimming removed 0 bases from V and 3 bases from J, with 6 bases in between. Based on the CDR3 plus reference TRBV9 and TRBJ1-2, the full variable domain is DSGVTQTPKHLITATGQRVTLRCSPRSGDLSVYWYQQSLDQGLQFLIQYYNGEERAKGNILERFSAQQFPDLHSELNLSSLELGDSALYFCASSVEEDYGYTFGSGTRLTVV.

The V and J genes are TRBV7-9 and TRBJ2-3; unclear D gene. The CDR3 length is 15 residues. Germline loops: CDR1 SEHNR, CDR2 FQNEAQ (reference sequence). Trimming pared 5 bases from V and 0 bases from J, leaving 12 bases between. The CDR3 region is CASSPSGASTDTQYF. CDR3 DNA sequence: TGTGCCAGCAGCCCATCTGGAGCGAGCACAGATACGCAGTATTTT. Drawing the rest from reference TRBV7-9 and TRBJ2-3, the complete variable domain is DTGVSQNPRHKITKRGQNVTFRCDPISEHNRLYWYRQTLGQGPEFLTYFQNEAQLEKSRLLSDRFSAERPKGSFSTLEIQRTEQGDSAMYLCASSPSGASTDTQYFGPGTRLTVL.

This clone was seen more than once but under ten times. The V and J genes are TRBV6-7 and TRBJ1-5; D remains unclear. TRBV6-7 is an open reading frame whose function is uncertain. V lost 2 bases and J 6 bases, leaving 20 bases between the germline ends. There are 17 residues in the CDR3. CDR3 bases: TGTGCCAGCAGTTACCCTCTAGAGGGAGGATTGGGTCAGCCCCAGCATTTT. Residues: CASSYPLEGGLGQPQHF.

This CDR3 reads CASSGTSGGYEQYF. Written as DNA, the CDR3 is TGTGCCAGCAGCGGGACTAGCGGGGGTTACGAGCAGTACTTC. The rearrangement uses TRBV6-5 and TRBJ2-7, with 14 bases lining up with TRBD2. Germline CDR1 MNHEY, CDR2 SVGAGI. With 6 bases clipped from V and 4 bases from J, the junction kept 2 bases outside the gene matches. This CDR3 comprises 14 residues.

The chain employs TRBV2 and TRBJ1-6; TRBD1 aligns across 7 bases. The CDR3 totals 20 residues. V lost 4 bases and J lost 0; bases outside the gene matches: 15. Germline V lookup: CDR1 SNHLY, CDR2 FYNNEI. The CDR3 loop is CASSGPRDSEVSSYNSPLHF. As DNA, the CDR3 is TGTGCCAGCAGTGGACCCCGGGACAGCGAGGTTAGCTCCTATAATTCACCCCTCCACTTT.

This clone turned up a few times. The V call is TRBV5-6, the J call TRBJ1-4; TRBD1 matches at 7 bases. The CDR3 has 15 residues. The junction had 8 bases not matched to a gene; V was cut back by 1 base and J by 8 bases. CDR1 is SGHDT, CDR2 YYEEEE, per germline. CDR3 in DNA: TGTGCCAGCAGCTTGCTTCAGGGGGGCCGCGAAAAACTGTTTTTT. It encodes CASSLLQGGREKLFF.

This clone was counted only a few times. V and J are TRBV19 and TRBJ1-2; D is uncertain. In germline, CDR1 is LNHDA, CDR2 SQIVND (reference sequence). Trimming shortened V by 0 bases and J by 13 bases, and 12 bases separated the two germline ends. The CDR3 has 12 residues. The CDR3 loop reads CASSIDRVSSTF. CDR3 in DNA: TGTGCCAGTAGTATAGATCGGGTCTCTTCCACCTTC. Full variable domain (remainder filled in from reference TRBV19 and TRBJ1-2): DGGITQSPKYLFRKEGQNVTLSCEQNLNHDAMYWYRQDPGQGLRLIYYSQIVNDFQKGDIAEGYSVSREKKESFPLTVTSAQKNPTAFYLCASSIDRVSSTFGSGTRLTVV.

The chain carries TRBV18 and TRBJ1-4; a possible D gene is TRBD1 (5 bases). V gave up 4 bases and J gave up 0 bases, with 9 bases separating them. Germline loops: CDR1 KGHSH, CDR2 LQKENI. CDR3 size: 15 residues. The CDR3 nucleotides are TGTGCCAGCTCACTTGGGGCAGCAACTAATGAAAAACTGTTTTTT. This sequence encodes CASSLGAATNEKLFF.

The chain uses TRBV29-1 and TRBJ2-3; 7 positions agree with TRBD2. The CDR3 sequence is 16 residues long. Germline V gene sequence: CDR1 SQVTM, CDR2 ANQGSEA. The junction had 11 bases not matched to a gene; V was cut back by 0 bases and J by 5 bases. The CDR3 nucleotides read TGCAGCGTTGAAGACTTTCCGGCGGGGGTCGAAGATACGCAGTATTTT. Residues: CSVEDFPAGVEDTQYF.

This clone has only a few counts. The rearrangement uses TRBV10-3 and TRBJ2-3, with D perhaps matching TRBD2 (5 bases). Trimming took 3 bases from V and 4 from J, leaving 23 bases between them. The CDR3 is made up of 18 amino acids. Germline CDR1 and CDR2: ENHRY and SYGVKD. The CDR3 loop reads CAISDPIRTGSGADTQYF. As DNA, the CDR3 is TGTGCCATCAGTGACCCCATCCGGACGGGGTCTGGAGCAGATACGCAGTATTTT.

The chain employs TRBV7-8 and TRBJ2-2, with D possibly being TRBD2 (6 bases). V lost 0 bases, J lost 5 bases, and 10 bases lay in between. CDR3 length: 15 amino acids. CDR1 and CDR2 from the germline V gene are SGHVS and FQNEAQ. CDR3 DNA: TGTGCCAGCAGCTTAGCGGGGGGAAGTACCGGGGAGCTGTTTTTT. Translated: CASSLAGGSTGELFF.

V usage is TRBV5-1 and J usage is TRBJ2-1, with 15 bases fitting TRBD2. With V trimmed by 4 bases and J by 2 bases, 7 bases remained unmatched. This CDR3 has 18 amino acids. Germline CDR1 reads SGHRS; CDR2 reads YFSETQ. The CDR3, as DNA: TGCGCCAGCAGCGAACCGGGACTAGCGGGGGGCCCCTACAATGAGCAGTTCTTC. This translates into CASSEPGLAGGPYNEQFF.

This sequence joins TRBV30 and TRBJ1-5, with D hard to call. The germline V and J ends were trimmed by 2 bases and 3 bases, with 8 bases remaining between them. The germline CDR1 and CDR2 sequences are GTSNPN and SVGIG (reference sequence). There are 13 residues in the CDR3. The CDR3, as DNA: TGTGCCTGGAGTACGGAGAACAATCAGCCCCAGCATTTT. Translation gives CAWSTENNQPQHF.

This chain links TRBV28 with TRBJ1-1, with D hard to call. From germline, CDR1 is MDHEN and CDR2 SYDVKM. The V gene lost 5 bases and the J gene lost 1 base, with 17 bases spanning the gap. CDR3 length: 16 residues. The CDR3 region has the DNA TGTGCCAGCAGTCCGTGGAGGACCCTCGGGAACACTGAAGCTTTCTTT. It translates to CASSPWRTLGNTEAFF. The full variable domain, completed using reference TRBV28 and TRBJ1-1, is DVKVTQSSRYLVKRTGEKVFLECVQDMDHENMFWYRQDPGLGLRLIYFSYDVKMKEKGDIPEGYSVSREKKERFSLILESASTNQTSMYLCASSPWRTLGNTEAFFGQGTRLTVV.

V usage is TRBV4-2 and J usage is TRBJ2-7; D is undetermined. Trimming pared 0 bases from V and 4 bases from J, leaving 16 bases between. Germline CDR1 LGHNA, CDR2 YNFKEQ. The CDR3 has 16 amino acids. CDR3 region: CASSQEMGEVLYEQYF. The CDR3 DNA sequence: TGTGCCAGCAGCCAAGAGATGGGTGAGGTCTTGTACGAGCAGTACTTC.

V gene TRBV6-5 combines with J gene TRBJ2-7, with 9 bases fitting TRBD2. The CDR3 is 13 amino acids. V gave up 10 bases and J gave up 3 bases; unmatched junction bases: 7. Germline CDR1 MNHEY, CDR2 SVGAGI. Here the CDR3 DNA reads TGTGCCACCCTAGCGGGGAGGAACTACGAGCAGTACTTC. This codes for CATLAGRNYEQYF.

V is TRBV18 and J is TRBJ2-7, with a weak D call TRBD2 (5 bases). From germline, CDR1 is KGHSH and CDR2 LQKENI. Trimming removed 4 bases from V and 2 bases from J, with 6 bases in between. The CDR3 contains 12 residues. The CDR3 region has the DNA TGTGCCAGCTCACTCGGGACCTACGAGCAGTACTTC. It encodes CASSLGTYEQYF.

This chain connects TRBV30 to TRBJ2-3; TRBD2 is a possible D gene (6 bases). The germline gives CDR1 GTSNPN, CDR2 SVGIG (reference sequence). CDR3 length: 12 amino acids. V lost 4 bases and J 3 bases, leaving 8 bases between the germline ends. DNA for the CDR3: TGTGCCTGGACGGGGGAAACAGATACGCAGTATTTT. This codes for CAWTGETDTQYF. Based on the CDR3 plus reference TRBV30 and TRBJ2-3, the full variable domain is SQTIHQWPATLVQPVGSPLSLECTVEGTSNPNLYWYRQAAGRGLQLLFYSVGIGQISSEVPQNLSASRPQDRQFILSSKKLLLSDSGFYLCAWTGETDTQYFGPGTRLTVL.

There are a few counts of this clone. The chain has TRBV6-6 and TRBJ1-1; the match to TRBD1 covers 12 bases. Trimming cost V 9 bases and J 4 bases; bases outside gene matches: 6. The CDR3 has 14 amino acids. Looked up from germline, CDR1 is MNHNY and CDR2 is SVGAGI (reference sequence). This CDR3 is CASVGQGASTEAFF. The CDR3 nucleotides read TGTGCCAGTGTGGGACAGGGGGCTTCCACTGAAGCTTTCTTT.

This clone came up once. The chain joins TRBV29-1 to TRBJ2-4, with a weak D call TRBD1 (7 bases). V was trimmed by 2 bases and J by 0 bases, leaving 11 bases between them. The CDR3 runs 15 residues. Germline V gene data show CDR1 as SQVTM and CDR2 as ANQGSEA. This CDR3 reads CSVENRGGAKNIQYF. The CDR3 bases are TGCAGCGTTGAAAACAGGGGAGGAGCCAAAAACATTCAGTACTTC. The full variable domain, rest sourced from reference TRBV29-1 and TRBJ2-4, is SAVISQKPSRDICQRGTSLTIQCQVDSQVTMMFWYRQQPGQSLTLIATANQGSEATYESGFVIDKFPISRPNLTFSTLTVSNMSPEDSSIYLCSVENRGGAKNIQYFGAGTRLSVL.

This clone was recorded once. CDR3: CASSLRRGSSTDTQYF. The CDR3, as DNA: TGCGCCAGCAGCTTGCGGCGGGGGTCTAGCACAGATACGCAGTATTTT. The chain joins TRBV5-1 to TRBJ2-3; 7 bases line up with TRBD2. The junction had 5 bases not matched to a gene; V was cut back by 1 base and J by 0 bases. This CDR3 spans 16 amino acids. Germline V gene sequence: CDR1 SGHRS, CDR2 YFSETQ.

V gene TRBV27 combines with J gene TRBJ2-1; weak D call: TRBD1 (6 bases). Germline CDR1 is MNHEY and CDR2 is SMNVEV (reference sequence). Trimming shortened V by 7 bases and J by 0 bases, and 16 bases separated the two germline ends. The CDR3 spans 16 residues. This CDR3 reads CASTGPGHSSYNEQFF. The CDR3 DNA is TGTGCCAGCACCGGTCCGGGACACAGCTCCTACAATGAGCAGTTCTTC.

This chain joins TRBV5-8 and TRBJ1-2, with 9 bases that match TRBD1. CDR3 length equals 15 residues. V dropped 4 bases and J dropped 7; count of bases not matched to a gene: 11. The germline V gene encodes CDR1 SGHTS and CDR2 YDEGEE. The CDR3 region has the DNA TGTGCCAGCAGCCTAACAGGGGGCATTCGGGGTGGCTACACCTTC. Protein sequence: CASSLTGGIRGGYTF.

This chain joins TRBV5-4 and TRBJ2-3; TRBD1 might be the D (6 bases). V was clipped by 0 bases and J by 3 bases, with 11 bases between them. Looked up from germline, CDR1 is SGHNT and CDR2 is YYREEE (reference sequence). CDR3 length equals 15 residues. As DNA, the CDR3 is TGTGCCAGCAGCTTGGGAAGGGGGTTGACAGATACGCAGTATTTT. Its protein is CASSLGRGLTDTQYF.

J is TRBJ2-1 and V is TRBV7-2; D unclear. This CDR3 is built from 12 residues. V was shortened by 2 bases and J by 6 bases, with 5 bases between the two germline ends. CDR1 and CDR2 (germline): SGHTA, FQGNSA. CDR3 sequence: CASSLIGNEQFF. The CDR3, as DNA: TGTGCCAGCAGCTTAATCGGCAATGAGCAGTTCTTC.